The 20 T cell receptor beta chains below come from one sample, sequenced in a study of blood T cell repertoires in COVID-19. The repertoire was sequenced with immunoSEQ multiplex PCR; TCRdb's copy has only in-frame clones and lacks some. The repertoire includes about 230,000 clones, 80% to 90% of them detected once, and 9.5% to 13% sits in the top ten. The sequencing sample was made of peripheral blood. These receptors all stem from a man in his fifties with COVID-19, enrolled during active disease.

CDR3 sequence (DNA): TGCAGCGTTAGGGGGCAGGAAAGCTCCTACGAGCAGTACTTC. Protein sequence: CSVRGQESSYEQYF. This chain connects TRBV29-1 to TRBJ2-7; 7 nucleotides line up with TRBD1. There are 14 residues in the CDR3. V gave up 5 bases and J gave up 0 bases; unmatched junction bases: 7. Germline V CDR1 and CDR2: SQVTM, ANQGSEA.

The gene calls are TRBV4-2 and TRBJ1-5; no clear D gene. Germline values: CDR1 LGHNA, CDR2 YNFKEQ. Trimming cost V 0 bases and J 0 bases, with 6 bases left between them. The CDR3 is made up of 15 amino acids. The CDR3 here is CASSQDQVSNQPQHF. The CDR3 DNA reads TGTGCCAGCAGCCAAGATCAGGTTAGCAATCAGCCCCAGCATTTT.

The V call is TRBV14, the J call TRBJ2-1; D call uncertain. The V gene's germline CDR1 is SGHDN and CDR2 FVKESK. This CDR3 is 18 amino acids long. The V gene lost 3 bases and the J gene lost 2 bases, with 20 bases spanning the gap. CDR3: CASSHNPLAETPYNEQFF. The DNA for the CDR3 is TGTGCCAGCAGCCATAACCCCCTGGCGGAGACTCCCTACAATGAGCAGTTCTTC.

This chain joins TRBV6-5 and TRBJ1-6, with 7 bases matching TRBD1. Unmatched junction bases numbered 1, after V lost 0 bases and J lost 5 bases. Per the germline V gene, CDR1 is MNHEY and CDR2 is SVGAGI. The CDR3 is 15 residues long. The CDR3, as DNA: TGTGCCAGCAGTTACTCGGGACAGCATAATTCACCCCTCCACTTT. It yields the protein CASSYSGQHNSPLHF.

The rearrangement joins TRBV3-1 (or the pseudogene TRBV3-2) to TRBJ2-1; weak D call: TRBD2 (5 bases). The V end was cut by 4 bases, the J end by 15 bases, with 16 bases between. CDR3 length equals 12 residues. Germline V gene lookup returns CDR1 LGHDT and CDR2 YNNKEL (reference sequence). In DNA, the CDR3 is TGTGCCAGCAGCCCACAGACAACTAGTATGTTCTTC. It encodes CASSPQTTSMFF.

V gene TRBV19 combines with J gene TRBJ2-1; 14 bases align to TRBD2. The germline CDR1 and CDR2 sequences are LNHDA and SQIVND (reference sequence). The CDR3 loop spans 17 amino acids. Unmatched junction bases numbered 9, after V lost 6 bases and J lost 5 bases. The CDR3 sequence is CASRIRLAGGPNNEQFF. For the CDR3, the DNA is TGTGCCAGTAGGATCAGACTAGCGGGAGGGCCTAACAATGAGCAGTTCTTC. Using reference TRBV19 and TRBJ2-1 for the parts outside the CDR3, the full variable domain is DGGITQSPKYLFRKEGQNVTLSCEQNLNHDAMYWYRQDPGQGLRLIYYSQIVNDFQKGDIAEGYSVSREKKESFPLTVTSAQKNPTAFYLCASRIRLAGGPNNEQFFGPGTRLTVL.

V usage is TRBV2 and J usage is TRBJ1-5; the D gene is possibly TRBD1 (6 bases). V was shortened by 5 bases and J by 0 bases, with 11 bases between the two germline ends. The CDR3 has 15 residues. The V gene's germline CDR1 is SNHLY and CDR2 FYNNEI. For the CDR3, the DNA is TGTGCCAGCAGTTCACAGGGAAATAGCAATCAGCCCCAGCATTTT. Its protein product is CASSSQGNSNQPQHF.

V usage is TRBV30 and J usage is TRBJ1-2, with 8 bases that match TRBD1. The germline V gene has CDR1 GTSNPN and CDR2 SVGIG (reference sequence). With 4 bases clipped from V and 6 bases from J, the junction kept 10 bases outside the gene matches. CDR3 size: 14 residues. The CDR3 DNA sequence: TGTGCCTGGAATACCTTGGACAGGGAGAATGGCTACACCTTC. Translation gives CAWNTLDRENGYTF.

This clone was detected a few times. The chain links TRBV18 to TRBJ1-2; 8 nucleotides agree with TRBD1. The CDR3 is 16 residues long. The V segment lost 0 bases and the J segment 4 bases; nucleotides outside the gene matches: 7. Germline CDR1 reads KGHSH; CDR2 reads LQKENI. In DNA, the CDR3 is TGTGCCAGCTCACCACCGGGACAGGTGGCTTCCTATGGCTACACCTTC. Translated: CASSPPGQVASYGYTF. Looking up the rest from reference TRBV18 and TRBJ1-2 gives the full variable domain: NAGVMQNPRHLVRRRGQEARLRCSPMKGHSHVYWYRQLPEEGLKFMVYLQKENIIDESGMPKERFSAEFPKEGPSILRIQQVVRGDSAAYFCASSPPGQVASYGYTFGSGTRLTVV.

This sequence joins TRBV18 and TRBJ2-1; the match to TRBD2 covers 15 bases. The germline V gene encodes CDR1 KGHSH and CDR2 LQKENI. The ends lost 0 bases at V and 3 bases at J; junction bases unmatched: 0. The CDR3 totals 17 residues. The chain's CDR3 is CASSPPGLAGGYNEQFF. Here the CDR3 DNA reads TGTGCCAGCTCACCACCGGGACTAGCGGGAGGCTACAATGAGCAGTTCTTC.

The rearrangement links TRBV19 to TRBJ2-5; 7 positions agree with TRBD2. Per germline, CDR1 LNHDA and CDR2 SQIVND (reference sequence). The junction had 3 bases not matched to a gene; V was cut back by 4 bases and J by 1 base. CDR3 size: 14 residues. The chain's CDR3 is CASSTTSAQETQYF. CDR3 DNA: TGTGCCAGTAGTACCACTAGCGCCCAAGAGACCCAGTACTTC.

This chain joins TRBV25-1 and TRBJ2-2; weak D call: TRBD2 (6 bases). Germline CDR1 reads MGHDK; CDR2 reads SYGVNS. The V end was cut by 7 bases, the J end by 4 bases, with 13 bases between. This CDR3 contains 14 residues. The CDR3 nucleotides are TGTGCCAGCACAGTTAGCGGTTCCACCGGGGAGCTGTTTTTT. It encodes CASTVSGSTGELFF.

This chain connects TRBV13 to TRBJ1-1, with TRBD1 as a possible D gene (5 bases). CDR1 is PRHDT and CDR2 is FYEKMQ in the germline V gene (reference sequence). The CDR3 is 14 residues long. V lost 4 bases and J lost 5, with 14 bases in between. As DNA, the CDR3 is TGTGCCAGCAGCTCCTACTCCGGGGGGACTGAAGCTTTCTTT. As protein: CASSSYSGGTEAFF.

The chain is built from TRBV5-6 and TRBJ2-7; 7 positions agree with TRBD2. V lost 3 bases, J lost 3 bases, and 6 bases stayed unmatched. Germline CDR1 and CDR2: SGHDT and YYEEEE. CDR3 length equals 14 residues. In nucleotides, the CDR3 is TGTGCCAGCAGCTCCCGATCGGGAGGCTACGAGCAGTACTTC. Its protein is CASSSRSGGYEQYF.

By share of the sample, this clone is medium-sized (0.01 to 0.1%). The gene calls are TRBV4-2 and TRBJ2-7, with D uncertain. There are 14 residues in the CDR3. Looked up from germline, CDR1 is LGHNA and CDR2 is YNFKEQ. V shed 1 base and J shed 5 bases, with 12 bases lying between them. CDR3 sequence: CASSQGLEPNEQYF. CDR3 bases: TGTGCCAGCAGCCAAGGGCTAGAACCTAACGAGCAGTACTTC.

The sample holds one count of this clone. The chain links TRBV6-5 to TRBJ2-1; D may be TRBD2 (5 bases). V dropped 2 bases and J dropped 2 bases, with 10 bases sitting between them. CDR1 and CDR2 (germline): MNHEY, SVGAGI. The CDR3 spans 15 residues. This chain's CDR3 is CASSYGETTYNEQFF. CDR3 sequence (DNA): TGTGCCAGCAGTTACGGGGAGACCACCTACAATGAGCAGTTCTTC.

V gene TRBV19 combines with J gene TRBJ1-4; 10 bases match TRBD1. Germline-derived CDR1 and CDR2 are LNHDA and SQIVND (reference sequence). Trimming cost V 7 bases and J 2 bases; bases outside gene matches: 7. This CDR3 contains 16 residues. The CDR3 loop is CASTTGTGVTNEKLFF. CDR3 sequence (DNA): TGTGCCAGTACCACAGGGACAGGGGTGACTAATGAAAAACTGTTTTTT.

The V and J genes are TRBV5-6 and TRBJ1-2, with D perhaps matching TRBD1 (6 bases). The CDR3 is 13 amino acids. CDR1 and CDR2 from the germline V gene are SGHDT and YYEEEE. Trimming took 2 bases from V and 8 from J, leaving 13 bases between them. Written as DNA, the CDR3 is TGTGCCAGCAGCTTATCAGGGGCGCAAGGCTACACCTTC. Translating it yields CASSLSGAQGYTF. The full variable domain, in which reference TRBV5-6 and TRBJ1-2 provide the parts outside the CDR3, is DAGVTQSPTHLIKTRGQQVTLRCSPKSGHDTVSWYQQALGQGPQFIFQYYEEEERQRGNFPDRFSGHQFPNYSSELNVNALLLGDSALYLCASSLSGAQGYTFGSGTRLTVV.

This sequence joins TRBV6-5 and TRBJ1-2, with 10 bases matching TRBD1. This CDR3 comprises 14 residues. Trimming cost V 6 bases and J 6 bases; bases outside gene matches: 7. CDR1 is MNHEY and CDR2 is SVGAGI in the germline V gene. Here the CDR3 reads CASRPPGQGNGYTF. DNA of the CDR3: TGTGCCAGCAGGCCGCCGGGACAGGGGAATGGCTACACCTTC.

V gene TRBV19 combines with J gene TRBJ1-5; 9 nucleotides agree with TRBD1. Germline V CDR1 and CDR2: LNHDA, SQIVND (reference sequence). The CDR3 loop spans 16 amino acids. The V and J ends lost 6 bases and 2 bases, in that order; junction bases with no gene match: 8. CDR3 sequence: CASSNRGRRGNQPQHF. Written as DNA, the CDR3 is TGTGCCAGTAGCAACAGGGGGCGGAGGGGCAATCAGCCCCAGCATTTT.